This record concerns one T cell receptor (beta chain) sequence. The target antigen is unknown. TCRdb passed the PCR reads through MiXCR, listing each CDR3 protein once. Of 12,000 to 15,000 distinct CDR3 sequences in the sample, approximately 69% are singletons; the top ten hold 1.1%. The data are from a study of vaccination and CD4 T cells after COVID-19. About the study: Typically, post-vaccine samples were obtained a median about 79 days after dose two, within a range of 14 to 241.

Study-wide results and caveats: Convalescent patients saw a median approximately 90% of their reactive clones show up only after vaccination. The study sampled relatively few convalescent patients and omitted early post-infection timepoints.

The V and J ends lost 9 bases and 7 bases respectively, with 14 bases between them. Germline values: CDR1 MNHNS, CDR2 SASEGT. CDR3 size: 12 residues. The receptor was derived from a human donor who had recovered from COVID-19. The sequencing here drew on CD4+ T cells from blood, taken after SARS-CoV-2 vaccination. V gene TRBV6-1 combines with J gene TRBJ2-3; no definite D call. The CDR3 sequence: CASSIKLHTQYF. Here the CDR3 DNA reads TGTGCCAGTAGTATCAAACTACATACGCAGTATTTT.